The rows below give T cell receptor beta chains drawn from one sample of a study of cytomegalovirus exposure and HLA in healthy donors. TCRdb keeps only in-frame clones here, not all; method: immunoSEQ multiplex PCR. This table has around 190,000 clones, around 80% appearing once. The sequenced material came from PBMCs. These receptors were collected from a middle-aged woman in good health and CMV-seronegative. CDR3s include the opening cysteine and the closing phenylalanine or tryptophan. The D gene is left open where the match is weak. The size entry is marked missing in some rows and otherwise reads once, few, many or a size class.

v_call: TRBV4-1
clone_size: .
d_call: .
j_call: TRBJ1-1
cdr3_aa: CASSQRGTEAFF
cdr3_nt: TGCGCCAGCAGCCAGCGTGGCACTGAAGCTTTCTTT

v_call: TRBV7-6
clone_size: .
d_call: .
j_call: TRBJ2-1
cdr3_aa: CASSLMGSYNEQFF
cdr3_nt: TGTGCCAGCAGCTTAATGGGCAGCTACAATGAGCAGTTCTTC

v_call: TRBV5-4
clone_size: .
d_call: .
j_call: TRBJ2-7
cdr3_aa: CASSLVLSYEQYF
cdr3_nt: TGTGCCAGCAGCTTGGTCCTCTCCTACGAGCAGTACTTC

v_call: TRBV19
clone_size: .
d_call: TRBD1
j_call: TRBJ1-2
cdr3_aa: CASNPQGTNYGYTF
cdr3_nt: TGTGCCAGTAACCCACAGGGGACCAACTATGGCTACACCTTC

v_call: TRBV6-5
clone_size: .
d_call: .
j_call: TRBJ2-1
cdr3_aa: CASSYRGTRGNEQFF
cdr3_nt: TGTGCCAGCAGTTACCGGGGGACCCGAGGCAATGAGCAGTTCTTC

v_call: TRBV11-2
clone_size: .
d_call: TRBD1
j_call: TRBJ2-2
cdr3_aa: CASSPWTGLTGELFF
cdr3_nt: TGTGCCAGCAGCCCTTGGACAGGGTTAACCGGGGAGCTGTTTTTT

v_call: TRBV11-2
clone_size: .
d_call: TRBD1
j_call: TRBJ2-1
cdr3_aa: CASSLDRVGNEQFF
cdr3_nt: TGTGCCAGCAGCTTGGACAGGGTTGGCAATGAGCAGTTCTTC

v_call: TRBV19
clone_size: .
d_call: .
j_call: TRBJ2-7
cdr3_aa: CASSTISGKEQYF
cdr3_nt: TGTGCCAGTAGTACGATCTCAGGGAAGGAGCAGTACTTC

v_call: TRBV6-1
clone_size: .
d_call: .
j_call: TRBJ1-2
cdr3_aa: CASSEGGGAVLGYTF
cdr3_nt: TGTGCCAGCAGTGAAGGGGGCGGGGCAGTCCTTGGCTACACCTTC

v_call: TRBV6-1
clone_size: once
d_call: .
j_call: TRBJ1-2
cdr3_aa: CASVRDYGYTF
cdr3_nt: TGTGCCAGCGTGCGGGACTATGGCTACACCTTC

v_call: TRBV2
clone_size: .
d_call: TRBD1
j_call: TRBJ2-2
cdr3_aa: CASSDYRGPTGELFF
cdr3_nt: TGTGCCAGCAGTGACTACAGGGGCCCCACCGGGGAGCTGTTTTTT

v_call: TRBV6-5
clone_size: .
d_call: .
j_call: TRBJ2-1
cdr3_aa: CASSYAVLAWHEQFF
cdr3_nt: TGTGCCAGCAGTTACGCCGTTCTAGCGTGGCATGAGCAGTTCTTC

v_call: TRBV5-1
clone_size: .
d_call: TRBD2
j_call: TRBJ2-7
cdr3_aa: CASSLGLAGGSDEQYF
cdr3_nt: TGCGCCAGCAGCTTGGGACTAGCGGGAGGAAGCGACGAGCAGTACTTC

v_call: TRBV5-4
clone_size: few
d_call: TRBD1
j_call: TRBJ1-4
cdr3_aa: CASSWTGVVTNEKLFF
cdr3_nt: TGTGCCAGCAGCTGGACAGGAGTCGTGACTAATGAAAAACTGTTTTTT